Presented here are 19 T cell receptor beta chains from one specimen sequenced in a study of metastatic and nonmetastatic thyroid tumors. TCRdb reanalyzed the PCR reads with MiXCR. The sample holds about 23,000 clones, about 25% seen once. The entire patient cohort was treatment-naive prior to thyroid surgery. Sequenced: tumor tissue. These TCRs come from a female donor with papillary thyroid cancer or a benign thyroid nodule (not recorded which). Some clones in this sample may be carry-over from other donors' samples.

Note on this clone: As the CDR3 is not closed by the conserved phenylalanine or tryptophan, this likely results from a read error. The V and J genes are TRBV6-2 or TRBV6-3 and TRBJ2-2; no firm D call. The CDR3 extends over 11 amino acids. Germline-derived CDR1 and CDR2 are MNHEY and SVGEGT. CDR3 coding DNA: TGTTCCAGCAGCCCCGGAGTGGAGCTGTTTTAT. Translated, it gives CSSSPGVELFY.

On this clone: A junction end diverges from the germline sequence, so it may reflect a read error. Other DNA sequences in the same sample also yield this CDR3. The chain joins TRBV11-1 to TRBJ2-2, with 7 bases matching TRBD1. CDR3 length equals 17 residues. Germline V CDR1 and CDR2: SGHAT, FQDESV (reference sequence). The CDR3: CASSLPSGTEGTGELFF. CDR3 bases: TGTGCCAGCAGCTTACCCTCCGGGACAGAGGGCACCGGTGAGCTATTTTTT.

This clone came up many times. The gene calls are TRBV9 and TRBJ2-5; D is perhaps TRBD2 (5 bases). The CDR3 runs to 16 residues. Trimming took 3 bases from V and 1 from J, leaving 16 bases between them. From germline, CDR1 is SGDLS and CDR2 YYNGEE. The CDR3 DNA follows: TGTGCCAGCAGCGCAGGTAGCGCGTTTCCCCAAGAGACCCAGTACTTC. Encoded protein: CASSAGSAFPQETQYF.

Worth noting for this clone: Relative to the germline gene, one junction end is altered; a read error may explain this. The chain carries TRBV5-1 and TRBJ2-1; 11 bases line up with TRBD2. This CDR3 region has 14 residues. Germline V lookup: CDR1 SGHRS, CDR2 YFSETQ. The CDR3 loop is CASRLGLAVSDQFF. The CDR3 coding sequence is TGCGCCAGCAGATTGGGACTAGCGGTGTCTGATCAGTTCTTC.

This clone has at least ten counts. V gene TRBV9 combines with J gene TRBJ1-1; TRBD1 agrees at 9 bases. CDR1 is SGDLS and CDR2 is YYNGEE in the germline V gene. The CDR3 is made up of 14 amino acids. J lost 4 bases, V lost 4 bases, and 5 bases had no gene match. The CDR3 region has the DNA TGTGCCAGCAGCCCCTTGGACAGGGGCACTGAAGCTTTCTTT. Its protein is CASSPLDRGTEAFF. Full variable domain (missing parts from reference TRBV9 and TRBJ1-1): DSGVTQTPKHLITATGQRVTLRCSPRSGDLSVYWYQQSLDQGLQFLIQYYNGEERAKGNILERFSAQQFPDLHSELNLSSLELGDSALYFCASSPLDRGTEAFFGQGTRLTVV.

This rearrangement joins TRBV7-9 to TRBJ2-3; D gene uncertain. CDR1 SEHNR and CDR2 FQNEAQ come from the germline V gene (reference sequence). The CDR3 is made up of 13 amino acids. With 6 bases removed from V and 4 bases from J, the gap between germline ends came to 11 bases. DNA of the CDR3: TGTGCCAGCAGATATGCGCCAGCAGATACGCAGTATTTT. It yields the protein CASRYAPADTQYF.

This clone is judged medium-sized. The genes are TRBV20-1 and TRBJ2-2; 7 bases are a match to TRBD1. The CDR3 covers 17 residues. Germline CDR1 is DFQATT and CDR2 is SNEGSKA (reference sequence). Germline trimming cut 0 bases from V and 2 bases from J; bases unmatched to any gene: 9. CDR3 in amino acids: CSARDVEGAVNTGELFF. CDR3 in DNA: TGCAGTGCTAGAGATGTAGAGGGGGCCGTTAACACCGGGGAGCTGTTTTTT.

This clone came up a few times. The rearrangement links TRBV6-1 to TRBJ2-3, with D possibly TRBD1 on 6 matching bases. The CDR3 runs to 11 residues. Per germline, CDR1 MNHNS and CDR2 SASEGT. V lost 7 bases and J 7 bases, leaving 9 bases between the germline ends. CDR3 region: CASNQGNTQYF. The CDR3 region has the DNA TGTGCCAGCAACCAGGGGAATACGCAGTATTTT.

A remark on this clone: An end of the junction differs from the germline gene, which may be a read error. The chain employs TRBV24-1 and TRBJ2-7, with D unclear. This CDR3 is 12 amino acids long. Germline lookup yields CDR1 KGHDR and CDR2 SFDVKD. This CDR3 is CATIDATFEQYF. The CDR3 bases are TGTGCCACCATTGATGCGACGTTCGAACAGTACTTC.

The V and J genes are TRBV30 and TRBJ2-1; 11 nucleotides align to TRBD2. CDR1 is GTSNPN, CDR2 SVGIG, per germline (reference sequence). This CDR3 spans 15 amino acids. The V gene end was trimmed by 4 bases and the J gene end by 6 bases; junction bases not matched to a gene: 8. CDR3 in amino acids: CAWKRLAGLANEQFF. CDR3 nucleotides: TGTGCCTGGAAGCGACTAGCGGGATTAGCCAATGAGCAGTTCTTC.

This clone appeared a single time. J is TRBJ2-1 and V is TRBV7-3; 7 bases fit TRBD2. The V and J ends lost 4 bases and 7 bases, in that order; junction bases with no gene match: 10. The CDR3 length is 15 residues. Germline V gene sequence: CDR1 SGHTA, CDR2 FQGTGA. The CDR3 is CASSSLAWGGNEQFF. In DNA form, the CDR3 reads TGTGCCAGCAGCTCTCTAGCGTGGGGGGGGAATGAGCAGTTCTTC.

To note about this clone: Given a much more abundant clone one base away, this may be a read error. Additional DNA sequences in this sample encode the identical CDR3. The chain joins TRBV5-1 to TRBJ2-3; TRBD1 aligns across 12 bases. This CDR3 is 17 amino acids long. The germline CDR1 and CDR2 sequences are SGHRS and YFSETQ. The trim removed 4 bases at V and 4 bases at J, leaving 10 bases unmatched. Here the CDR3 DNA reads TGCGCCAGCAGCACCGGAACAGGGACAGGGGGCCCAGATACGCAGTATTTT. Its translation: CASSTGTGTGGPDTQYF.

The chain couples TRBV12-3 or TRBV12-4 to TRBJ1-2; D uncertain. V gave up 5 bases and J gave up 9 bases, with 13 bases separating them. The CDR3 consists of 12 residues. The CDR3: CASSTTEVCYTF. The DNA of the CDR3 is TGTGCCAGCAGTACCACAGAGGTTTGCTACACCTTC.

Turning to this clone: A read error may be the cause here, since a much bigger clone is one base away. V usage is TRBV6-6 and J usage is TRBJ1-1; perhaps TRBD1 as D (6 bases). This CDR3 has 18 amino acids. Germline CDR1 is MNHNY and CDR2 is SVGAGI (reference sequence). In DNA form, the CDR3 reads TGTGCCAACAGTTACTCGAGGGGGGGGCGCGGGGATAACACTGAAGCTTTCTTT. Its protein is CANSYSRGGRGDNTEAFF.

The CDR3 DNA sequence: TGCAGTGTTTCAGCCTGGACTGACTCACGCTATGGCTACACCTTC. Translation: CSVSAWTDSRYGYTF. This sequence joins TRBV20-1 and TRBJ1-2, with D hard to call. The CDR3 contains 15 residues. Deletions cut 7 bases from V and 4 bases from J, with 22 bases between. In germline, CDR1 is DFQATT, CDR2 SNEGSKA (reference sequence).

For this clone: One junction end does not reproduce the germline sequence, and a read error may be involved. The CDR3 region has the DNA TGTGCCAGCAGCCCCGGGACAGGGGCTTACAATTCAACCCTCAACTTT. Amino acids: CASSPGTGAYNSTLNF. The rearrangement uses TRBV5-6 and TRBJ1-6; 10 nucleotides match TRBD1. Germline CDR1 SGHDT, CDR2 YYEEEE. The CDR3 is made up of 16 amino acids. The complete variable domain, with remaining parts taken from reference TRBV5-6 and TRBJ1-6, reads DAGVTQSPTHLIKTRGQQVTLRCSPKSGHDTVSWYQQALGQGPQFIFQYYEEEERQRGNFPDRFSGHQFPNYSSELNVNALLLGDSALYLCASSPGTGAYNSTLNFGNGTRLTVT.

There are many counts of this clone. J is TRBJ1-2 and V is TRBV19; no definite D call. V was clipped by 5 bases and J by 8 bases, with 12 bases between them. The germline gives CDR1 LNHDA, CDR2 SQIVND (reference sequence). The CDR3 loop spans 12 amino acids. CDR3 bases: TGTGCCAGTAGTCTCTACGCGGAAGGCTACACCTTC. Protein product: CASSLYAEGYTF.

About this clone itself: This may come from a read error, since a much larger clone is one base off. The rearrangement joins TRBV29-1 to TRBJ2-1, with TRBD2 matching over 7 bases. V was clipped by 5 bases and J by 9 bases; unmatched bases: 4. CDR1 and CDR2 (germline): SQVTM, ANQGSEA. This CDR3 region has 11 residues. The CDR3 coding sequence is TGCAGCGTTACTAGCGTTCCTGAGCAGTTCTTC. This translates into CSVTSVPEQFF.

This chain links TRBV11-2 with TRBJ2-7; D tentatively fits TRBD1 or TRBD2 (5 bases each). The CDR3 spans 12 residues. V was pared by 1 base and J by 9 bases, with 10 bases between. CDR1 and CDR2 (germline): SGHAT, FQNNGV. The DNA of the CDR3 is TGTGCCAGCAGCTTAGTGAGGGACCGGCAGTACTTC. Translated: CASSLVRDRQYF.